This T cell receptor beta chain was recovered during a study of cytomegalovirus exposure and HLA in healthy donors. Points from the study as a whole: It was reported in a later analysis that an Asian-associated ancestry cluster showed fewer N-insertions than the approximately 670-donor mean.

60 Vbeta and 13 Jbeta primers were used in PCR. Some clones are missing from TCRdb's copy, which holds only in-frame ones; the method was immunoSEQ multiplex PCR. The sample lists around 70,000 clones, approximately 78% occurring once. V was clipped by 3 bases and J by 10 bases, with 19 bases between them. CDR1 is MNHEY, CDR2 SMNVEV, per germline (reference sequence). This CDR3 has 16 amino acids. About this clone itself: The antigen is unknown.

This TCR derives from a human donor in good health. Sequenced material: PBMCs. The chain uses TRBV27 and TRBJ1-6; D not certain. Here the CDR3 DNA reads TGTGCCAGCAGTTTGGGAGCCCTAGACGCCAGGTCACCCCTCCACTTT. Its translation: CASSLGALDARSPLHF.